This T cell receptor (beta chain) stems from a study of blood T cell repertoires in COVID-19. Overall study context: Sites in the United States, Italy and Spain provided acute and convalescent COVID-19 samples.

This clone was detected only a few times. Trimming took off 7 bases at V and 0 bases at J, with 13 bases between the two ends. Germline CDR1 reads MNHEY; CDR2 reads SMNVEV (reference sequence). The CDR3 has 15 amino acids. Repertoires were generated with immunoSEQ multiplex PCR, while TCRdb's copy carries only in-frame clones and drops some. This sample has around 80,000 clones; under 85% occur once, and the top ten carry roughly 32%. The gene calls are TRBV27 and TRBJ2-1; D might be TRBD1 (6 bases). The sequencing input was peripheral blood. This TCR derives from a woman older than 75 with acute or convalescent COVID-19. Here the CDR3 reads CASKQTGSSYNEQFF. The CDR3 region has the DNA TGTGCCAGCAAACAAACAGGGAGCTCCTACAATGAGCAGTTCTTC.